Listed here are 6 T cell receptor beta chains from one sample, sequenced in a study of blood T cell repertoires in COVID-19. Libraries were prepared by immunoSEQ multiplex PCR; TCRdb keeps only in-frame clonotypes and omits some of them. The sample carries under 200,000 clones, more than 85% recorded once. The sequenced sample consisted of PBMCs or T cells enriched from blood (not recorded which). The source is a woman in her 50s who had recovered from COVID-19.

The chain is built from TRBV3-1 (or the pseudogene TRBV3-2) and TRBJ2-2; possibly TRBD2 for D (5 bases). Germline V gene lookup returns CDR1 LGHDT and CDR2 YNNKEL (reference sequence). Trimming stripped 6 bases from V and 6 bases from J, with 14 bases between. The CDR3 spans 14 residues. The CDR3 DNA sequence: TGTGCCAGCAGGCTGGGGATGGAGGCCGGGGAGCTGTTTTTT. Its translation: CASRLGMEAGELFF.

The J gene is TRBJ1-1, the V gene TRBV5-6; 11 bases line up with TRBD1. Germline V lookup: CDR1 SGHDT, CDR2 YYEEEE. This CDR3 region has 16 residues. Trimming removed 3 bases from V and 4 bases from J; junction bases left unmatched: 8. The CDR3: CASSWTGGALGTEAFF. The CDR3 DNA reads as TGTGCCAGCAGCTGGACAGGGGGCGCACTGGGCACTGAAGCTTTCTTT. Full variable domain (rest looked up from reference TRBV5-6 and TRBJ1-1): DAGVTQSPTHLIKTRGQQVTLRCSPKSGHDTVSWYQQALGQGPQFIFQYYEEEERQRGNFPDRFSGHQFPNYSSELNVNALLLGDSALYLCASSWTGGALGTEAFFGQGTRLTVV.

J is TRBJ2-3 and V is TRBV2; D is ambiguous. CDR1 and CDR2 from the germline V gene are SNHLY and FYNNEI. V lost 2 bases and J lost 1, with 10 bases in between. This CDR3 is 15 amino acids long. For the CDR3, the DNA is TGTGCCAGCAGTGAAAGATCGGTCCGCACAGATACGCAGTATTTT. This gives the protein CASSERSVRTDTQYF.

The gene calls are TRBV27 and TRBJ1-5; 10 nucleotides line up with TRBD1. Germline CDR1 MNHEY, CDR2 SMNVEV (reference sequence). V shed 6 bases and J 2 bases; nucleotides not matched to a gene: 7. This CDR3 spans 16 amino acids. The CDR3 region is CASSEVGTGGNQPQHF. The DNA for the CDR3 is TGTGCCAGCAGCGAGGTTGGGACAGGGGGCAATCAGCCCCAGCATTTT.

This sequence joins TRBV11-3 and TRBJ2-4; D is perhaps TRBD1 (6 bases). This CDR3 has 15 amino acids. CDR1 and CDR2 (germline): SGHNT, YENEEA. V lost 6 bases and J 0 bases, leaving 12 bases between the germline ends. CDR3 sequence reads: CASRHSRGAKNIQYF. CDR3 sequence (DNA): TGTGCCAGCAGACACAGCAGGGGAGCCAAAAACATTCAGTACTTC.

This chain connects TRBV11-2 to TRBJ2-7; D is perhaps TRBD1 (5 bases). Trimming shortened V by 2 bases and J by 4 bases, and 12 bases separated the two germline ends. The CDR3 runs 14 residues. The V gene's germline CDR1 is SGHAT and CDR2 FQNNGV. Here the CDR3 DNA reads TGTGCCAGCAGCTTAACTGACAGCTATTACGAGCAGTACTTC. This gives the protein CASSLTDSYYEQYF.